Below are 13 T cell receptor beta chains sequenced from a single sample in a study of CD8 T cells in Susac syndrome (dated by TCRdb to about 2019). Libraries were made using the immunoSEQ multiplex PCR assay. RNA was extracted using the RNeasy kit, and about 0.45 to 1 ug of the RNA was reverse transcribed with random hexamers. TCRdb applied fastp at Q25 and MiXCR to the public reads, then kept only in-frame beta chains. Entries are consolidated by CDR3 protein sequence, retaining the most common genes and DNA. The sample includes around 170,000 distinct CDR3 sequences, with approximately 95% observed a single time. The ten largest clones capture 0.15% to 0.2% of the sample. Source material: CD8+ T cells from PBMCs. The receptors here all came from a human donor with multiple sclerosis.

V and J are TRBV25-1 and TRBJ2-7; D is undetermined. Per germline, CDR1 MGHDK and CDR2 SYGVNS. The CDR3 has 13 amino acids. V lost 3 bases and J 7 bases, leaving 13 bases between the germline ends. The CDR3 DNA sequence: TGTGCCAGCAGTGATCGATGGGGTCGGGAGCAGTACTTC. Its translation: CASSDRWGREQYF.

The CDR3 nucleotides read TGTGCCAGCAGTTTTTCAGGGGGAGGGGCCAACGTCCTGACTTTC. The encoded protein is CASSFSGGGANVLTF. This sequence joins TRBV6-5 and TRBJ2-6; 7 bases align to TRBD1. There are 15 residues in the CDR3. Per the germline V gene, CDR1 is MNHEY and CDR2 is SVGAGI. Trimming took 4 bases from V and 4 from J; bases not matched to a gene: 4.

The chain is built from TRBV12-5 and TRBJ1-6, with TRBD1 as a possible D gene (5 bases). V was clipped by 5 bases and J by 9 bases, with 11 bases between them. The germline V gene encodes CDR1 LGHNT and CDR2 FRNRAP. This CDR3 contains 13 residues. CDR3 protein: CASGPGPGSPLHF. The CDR3 coding sequence is TGTGCTAGTGGTCCGGGACCCGGTTCACCCCTCCACTTT.

The genes are TRBV11-2 and TRBJ2-5; D remains unclear. Per the germline V gene, CDR1 is SGHAT and CDR2 is FQNNGV. The CDR3 loop spans 14 amino acids. Deletions cut 4 bases from V and 9 bases from J, with 18 bases between. The CDR3 region is CASSSTRVLRPQYF. CDR3 DNA: TGTGCCAGCAGCTCGACCCGGGTATTGAGACCCCAGTACTTC.

This chain uses TRBV30 with TRBJ2-1; D uncertain. In germline, CDR1 is GTSNPN, CDR2 SVGIG (reference sequence). The V and J ends lost 5 bases and 3 bases respectively, with 11 bases between them. The CDR3 totals 13 residues. The CDR3: CAWETQNYNEQFF. CDR3 nucleotide sequence: TGTGCCTGGGAGACTCAGAACTACAATGAGCAGTTCTTC.

This sequence joins TRBV7-2 and TRBJ1-2, with D maybe TRBD1 (6 bases). The CDR3 is 17 amino acids. V lost 6 bases, J lost 4 bases, and 24 bases lay in between. Germline V CDR1 and CDR2: SGHTA, FQGNSA. Here the CDR3 reads CASSSTFRGAWFYGYTF. Here the CDR3 DNA reads TGTGCCAGCAGTTCAACGTTCCGGGGGGCCTGGTTCTATGGCTACACCTTC.

This clonotype has only one observation. The chain links TRBV2 to TRBJ2-5; D not resolved. Germline lookup yields CDR1 SNHLY and CDR2 FYNNEI. The V gene lost 8 bases and the J gene lost 7 bases, with 8 bases spanning the gap. The CDR3 extends over 10 amino acids. The CDR3 nucleotides are TGTGCCAGCGAGGAACGGACCCAGTACTTC. Translation gives CASEERTQYF.

The V call is TRBV29-1, the J call TRBJ1-3; D uncertain. The CDR3 contains 12 residues. Germline CDR1 and CDR2: SQVTM and ANQGSEA. Trimming stripped 4 bases from V and 3 bases from J, with 7 bases between. CDR3 in amino acids: CSVVPNGNTIYF. The CDR3 nucleotides read TGCAGCGTTGTACCTAATGGAAACACCATATATTTT.

This chain connects TRBV7-9 to TRBJ2-3, with D unclear. From germline, CDR1 is SEHNR and CDR2 FQNEAQ (reference sequence). The CDR3 has 17 residues. The V end lost 0 bases, the J end lost 0 bases, and 13 bases lay between the germline ends. CDR3 in amino acids: CASSLAWTDSSTDTQYF. DNA of the CDR3: TGTGCCAGCAGCTTAGCCTGGACCGACTCCAGCACAGATACGCAGTATTTT.

The chain recombines TRBV30 with TRBJ1-1; TRBD1 aligns across 8 bases. CDR3 size: 14 residues. Germline CDR1 reads GTSNPN; CDR2 reads SVGIG (reference sequence). The ends lost 4 bases at V and 2 bases at J; junction bases unmatched: 6. CDR3 sequence (DNA): TGTGCCTGGAAAATGGGGACAGGTAACACTGAAGCTTTCTTT. Translation: CAWKMGTGNTEAFF.

This clonotype was observed once. CDR3 in DNA: TGTGCCAGCAGCCCGGCGGGAGGGGCCTCGGAGCAGTTCTTC. Its translation is CASSPAGGASEQFF. This chain uses TRBV14 with TRBJ2-1; 9 bases map to TRBD2. With V trimmed by 4 bases and J by 10 bases, 8 bases remained unmatched. CDR3 size: 14 residues. CDR1 and CDR2 from the germline V gene are SGHDN and FVKESK.

The chain has TRBV25-1 and TRBJ1-6, with 7 bases matching TRBD1. The CDR3 length is 14 residues. From germline, CDR1 is MGHDK and CDR2 SYGVNS. Trimming at V came to 5 bases and at J to 9 bases, leaving 7 bases not matched to a gene. In nucleotides, the CDR3 is TGTGCCAGCAGTCCTCGACAGGGTCGTTCACCCCTCCACTTT. Residues: CASSPRQGRSPLHF.

The chain couples TRBV2 to TRBJ2-7; D might be TRBD1 or TRBD2, each matching 5 bases. V was cut by 10 bases and J by 2 bases, with 9 bases left in between. This CDR3 has 11 amino acids. The germline V gene encodes CDR1 SNHLY and CDR2 FYNNEI. CDR3 nucleotide sequence: TGTGCCATCCAGGGAGCCTACGAGCAGTACTTC. It codes for CAIQGAYEQYF.